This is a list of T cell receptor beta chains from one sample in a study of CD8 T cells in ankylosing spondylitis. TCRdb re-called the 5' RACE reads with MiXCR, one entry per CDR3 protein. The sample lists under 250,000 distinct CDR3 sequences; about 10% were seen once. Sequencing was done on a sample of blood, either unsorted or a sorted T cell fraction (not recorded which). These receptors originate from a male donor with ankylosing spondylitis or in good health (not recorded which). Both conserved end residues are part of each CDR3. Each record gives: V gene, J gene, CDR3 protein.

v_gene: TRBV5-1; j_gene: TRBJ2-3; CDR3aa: CASSLAGVVTDTQYF
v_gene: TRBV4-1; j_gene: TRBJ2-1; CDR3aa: CASSSGVWTGRSNEQFF
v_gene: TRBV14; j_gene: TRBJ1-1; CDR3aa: CASSQALNTEAFF
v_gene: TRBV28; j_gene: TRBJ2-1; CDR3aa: CASSLRGSYNEQFF
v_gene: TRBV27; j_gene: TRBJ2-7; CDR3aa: CASSLVGLSSYEQYF
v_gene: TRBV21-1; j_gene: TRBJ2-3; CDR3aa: CASSKDQREGPTDTQYF
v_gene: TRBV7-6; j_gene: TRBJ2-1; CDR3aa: CASSAGPKQFF
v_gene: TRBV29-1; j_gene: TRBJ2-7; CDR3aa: CSVEGTGGGEQYF
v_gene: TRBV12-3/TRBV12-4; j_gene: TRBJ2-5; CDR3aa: CASKPGTENKETQYF
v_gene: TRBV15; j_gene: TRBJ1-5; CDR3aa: CATSSGGGNQPQHF
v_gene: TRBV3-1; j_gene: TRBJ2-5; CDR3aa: CASSQATASGQETQYF
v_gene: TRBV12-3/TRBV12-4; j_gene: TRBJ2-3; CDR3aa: CASSPGRGRTDTQYF
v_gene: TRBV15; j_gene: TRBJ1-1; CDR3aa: CATSSTFNTEAFF
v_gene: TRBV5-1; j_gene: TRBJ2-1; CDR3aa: CASSSGLAGGRNEQFF
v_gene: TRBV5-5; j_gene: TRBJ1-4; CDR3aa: CASSLGGTDEKLFF